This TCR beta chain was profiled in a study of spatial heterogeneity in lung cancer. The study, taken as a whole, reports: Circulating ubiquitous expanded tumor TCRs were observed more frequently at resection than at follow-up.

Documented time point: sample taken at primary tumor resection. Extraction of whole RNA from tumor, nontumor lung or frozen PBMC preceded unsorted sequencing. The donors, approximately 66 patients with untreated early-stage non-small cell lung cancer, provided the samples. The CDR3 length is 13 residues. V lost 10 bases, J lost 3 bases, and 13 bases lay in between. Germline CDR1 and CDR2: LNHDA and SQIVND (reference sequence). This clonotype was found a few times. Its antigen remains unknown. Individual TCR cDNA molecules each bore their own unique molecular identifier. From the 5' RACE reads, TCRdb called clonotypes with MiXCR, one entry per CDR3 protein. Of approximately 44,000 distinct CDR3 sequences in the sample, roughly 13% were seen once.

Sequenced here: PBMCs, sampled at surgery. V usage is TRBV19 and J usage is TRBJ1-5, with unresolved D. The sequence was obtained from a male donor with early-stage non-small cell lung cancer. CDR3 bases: TGTGCCACCGCCTTACGGTACAATCAGCCCCAGCATTTT. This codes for CATALRYNQPQHF.